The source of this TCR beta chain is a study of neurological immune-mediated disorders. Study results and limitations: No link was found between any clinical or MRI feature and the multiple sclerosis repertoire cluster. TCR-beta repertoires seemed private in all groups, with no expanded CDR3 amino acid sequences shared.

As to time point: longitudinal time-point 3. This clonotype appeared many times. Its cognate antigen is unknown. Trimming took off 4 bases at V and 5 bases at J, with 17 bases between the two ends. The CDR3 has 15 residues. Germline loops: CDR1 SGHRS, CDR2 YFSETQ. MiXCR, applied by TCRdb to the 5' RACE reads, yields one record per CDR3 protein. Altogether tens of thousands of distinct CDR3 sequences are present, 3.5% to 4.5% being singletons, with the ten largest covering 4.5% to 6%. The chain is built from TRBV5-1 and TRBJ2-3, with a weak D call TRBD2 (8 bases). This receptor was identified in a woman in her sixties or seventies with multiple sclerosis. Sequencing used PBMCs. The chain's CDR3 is CASSPGGTVRDTQYF. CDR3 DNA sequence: TGCGCCAGCAGCCCGGGAGGGACAGTTAGAGATACGCAGTATTTT.